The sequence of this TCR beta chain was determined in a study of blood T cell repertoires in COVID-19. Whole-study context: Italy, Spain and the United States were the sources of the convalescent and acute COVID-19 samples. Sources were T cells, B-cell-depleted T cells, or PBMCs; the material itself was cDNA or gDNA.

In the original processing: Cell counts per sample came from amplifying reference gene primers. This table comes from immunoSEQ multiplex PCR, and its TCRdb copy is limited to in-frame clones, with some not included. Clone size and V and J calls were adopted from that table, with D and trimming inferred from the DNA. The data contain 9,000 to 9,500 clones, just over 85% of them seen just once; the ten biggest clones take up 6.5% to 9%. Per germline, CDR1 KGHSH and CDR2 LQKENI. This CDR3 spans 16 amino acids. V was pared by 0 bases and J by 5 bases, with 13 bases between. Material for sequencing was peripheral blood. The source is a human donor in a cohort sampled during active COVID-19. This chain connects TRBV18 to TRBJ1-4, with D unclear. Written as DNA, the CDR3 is TGTGCCAGCTCACCACCGGACGGTGGACTAAATGAAAAACTGTTTTTT. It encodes CASSPPDGGLNEKLFF.